This passage covers 31 T cell receptor beta chains from one sample sequenced in a study of cytomegalovirus exposure and HLA in healthy donors. Both 60 Vbeta primers and 13 Jbeta primers went into the PCR. Produced via immunoSEQ multiplex PCR; TCRdb's table is partial and in-frame only. The sample has 120,000 to 150,000 clones; nearly 80% are singletons. Sequencing was done on a sample of PBMCs. The receptors here all came from a man aged 35 to 55 in good health and CMV-seropositive.

Only one count was recorded for this clone. The chain links TRBV7-9 to TRBJ1-1; D remains ambiguous. CDR1 and CDR2 (germline): SEHNR, FQNEAQ (reference sequence). V gave up 7 bases and J gave up 1 base, with 10 bases separating them. CDR3 length equals 13 residues. CDR3 DNA sequence: TGTGCCAGCACCATAACACGGAACACTGAAGCTTTCTTT. It is translated as CASTITRNTEAFF.

The V and J genes are TRBV5-4 and TRBJ2-7; D is possibly TRBD2 (5 bases). V lost 4 bases and J 6 bases, leaving 11 bases between the germline ends. The CDR3 is 12 residues long. Germline V gene sequence: CDR1 SGHNT, CDR2 YYREEE (reference sequence). The CDR3 sequence: CASSPQSGEQYF. The CDR3 DNA follows: TGTGCCAGCAGCCCGCAAAGCGGCGAGCAGTACTTC. Filled out from reference TRBV5-4 and TRBJ2-7, the complete variable domain reads ETGVTQSPTHLIKTRGQQVTLRCSSQSGHNTVSWYQQALGQGPQFIFQYYREEENGRGNFPPRFSGLQFPNYSSELNVNALELDDSALYLCASSPQSGEQYFGPGTRLTVT.

This rearrangement joins TRBV18 to TRBJ1-3; D gene uncertain. Germline V lookup: CDR1 KGHSH, CDR2 LQKENI. Trimming left V 2 bases short and J 8 bases short, with 13 bases between. The CDR3 is 14 amino acids. The CDR3 DNA reads TGTGCCAGCTCACCATCAGCGGTGGGAGACACCATATATTTT. It specifies CASSPSAVGDTIYF.

The chain couples TRBV5-5 to TRBJ2-7; possible D gene TRBD1, 5 bases. Germline CDR1 reads SGHKS; CDR2 reads YYEKEE (reference sequence). The CDR3 runs to 13 residues. The V and J ends lost 0 bases and 2 bases respectively, with 6 bases between them. The CDR3 is CASSLVDTYEQYF. CDR3 in DNA: TGTGCCAGCAGCTTGGTGGACACCTACGAGCAGTACTTC.

This chain uses TRBV28 with TRBJ1-3; 7 nucleotides line up with TRBD1. CDR1 is MDHEN and CDR2 is SYDVKM in the germline V gene. The CDR3 loop spans 15 amino acids. Trimming cost V 7 bases and J 0 bases; bases outside gene matches: 6. The CDR3 DNA reads as TGTGCCAGCACCGTAGGGACAGCCTCTGGAAACACCATATATTTT. Its protein is CASTVGTASGNTIYF.

This clone was detected once. As DNA, the CDR3 is TGTGCCAGCTGTATTTCGCGCCTTAACACAGATACGCAGTATTTT. Translation: CASCISRLNTDTQYF. V usage is TRBV5-8 and J usage is TRBJ2-3; no definite D call. The germline V gene encodes CDR1 SGHTS and CDR2 YDEGEE. The V end lost 7 bases, the J end lost 2 bases, and 17 bases lay between the germline ends. The CDR3 is 15 amino acids.

The chain links TRBV6-1 to TRBJ2-1; 10 bases agree with TRBD2. The CDR3 sequence is 15 residues long. V lost 2 bases, J lost 6 bases, and 4 bases stayed unmatched. Germline V lookup: CDR1 MNHNS, CDR2 SASEGT. CDR3 sequence reads: CASSESSGSGNEQFF. DNA of the CDR3: TGTGCCAGCAGTGAATCTAGCGGGAGTGGCAATGAGCAGTTCTTC.

The chain carries TRBV30 and TRBJ1-2, with 7 nucleotides matching TRBD1. Per germline, CDR1 GTSNPN and CDR2 SVGIG (reference sequence). The length of the CDR3 is 13 residues. V was pared by 3 bases and J by 4 bases, with 5 bases of the junction left unmatched. This chain's CDR3 is CAWSQRTGYGYTF. The CDR3 region has the DNA TGTGCCTGGAGCCAAAGGACAGGCTATGGCTACACCTTC. The full variable domain, in which reference TRBV30 and TRBJ1-2 provide the parts outside the CDR3, is SQTIHQWPATLVQPVGSPLSLECTVEGTSNPNLYWYRQAAGRGLQLLFYSVGIGQISSEVPQNLSASRPQDRQFILSSKKLLLSDSGFYLCAWSQRTGYGYTFGSGTRLTVV.

This clone was picked up one time. J is TRBJ2-5 and V is TRBV19; tentatively, D is TRBD2 (5 bases). Germline V lookup: CDR1 LNHDA, CDR2 SQIVND (reference sequence). The V gene lost 6 bases and the J gene lost 2 bases, with 16 bases spanning the gap. CDR3 length: 15 residues. This chain's CDR3 is CASRGSASKQETQYF. CDR3 in DNA: TGTGCCAGTAGGGGCTCGGCTAGCAAACAAGAGACCCAGTACTTC. Full variable domain (rest looked up from reference TRBV19 and TRBJ2-5): DGGITQSPKYLFRKEGQNVTLSCEQNLNHDAMYWYRQDPGQGLRLIYYSQIVNDFQKGDIAEGYSVSREKKESFPLTVTSAQKNPTAFYLCASRGSASKQETQYFGPGTRLLVL.

The CDR3 reads CASSSTGGGWYGYTF. The CDR3 bases are TGTGCCAGCAGTTCAACAGGGGGCGGTTGGTATGGCTACACCTTC. The V and J genes are TRBV6-5 and TRBJ1-2; 9 bases align to TRBD1. CDR1 is MNHEY, CDR2 SVGAGI, per germline. The CDR3 runs 15 residues. J lost 5 bases, V lost 4 bases, and 8 bases had no gene match.

There are a few counts of this clone. The chain links TRBV5-1 to TRBJ2-1; 8 nucleotides agree with TRBD2. V lost 4 bases, J lost 0 bases, and 9 bases stayed unmatched. Germline CDR1 SGHRS, CDR2 YFSETQ. The CDR3 covers 17 residues. The CDR3 DNA follows: TGCGCCAGCAGCGCTCCGGGACTAGGTGCCTCCTACAATGAGCAGTTCTTC. Protein: CASSAPGLGASYNEQFF.

V and J are TRBV19 and TRBJ2-7; 14 nucleotides agree with TRBD2. CDR3 length: 16 amino acids. CDR1 LNHDA and CDR2 SQIVND come from the germline V gene (reference sequence). Losses at the gene ends were 5 bases for V and 5 bases for J; bases not matched to a gene: 8. CDR3 nucleotide sequence: TGTGCCAGTAGTCCTGGGACTAGCGGGAGACTGAACGAGCAGTACTTC. Translated: CASSPGTSGRLNEQYF.

This sequence joins TRBV5-6 and TRBJ1-2; TRBD1 matches at 7 bases. The CDR3 is 15 residues long. Per germline, CDR1 SGHDT and CDR2 YYEEEE. Unmatched junction bases numbered 7, after V lost 2 bases and J lost 3 bases. The CDR3 spells CASSFTGVSDYGYTF. As DNA, the CDR3 is TGTGCCAGCAGCTTTACAGGGGTTAGCGACTATGGCTACACCTTC.

The V call is TRBV30, the J call TRBJ2-1; D possibly corresponds to TRBD2 (6 bases). Germline V lookup: CDR1 GTSNPN, CDR2 SVGIG (reference sequence). The CDR3 extends over 18 amino acids. The V end was cut by 1 base, the J end by 5 bases, with 24 bases between. This CDR3 reads CAWSDLGTPLKGNNEQFF. Here the CDR3 DNA reads TGTGCCTGGAGTGACCTTGGGACTCCGTTAAAGGGAAACAATGAGCAGTTCTTC.

The rearrangement joins TRBV10-2 to TRBJ2-7, with 7 nucleotides matching TRBD1. Germline values: CDR1 WSHSY, CDR2 SAAADI. With V trimmed by 0 bases and J by 2 bases, 7 bases remained unmatched. The CDR3 is 16 residues long. The CDR3 region has the DNA TGCGCCAGCAGTGAGTCTCGTCGGACAGGTACCTACGAGCAGTACTTC. Translating it yields CASSESRRTGTYEQYF.

This clone has just a few counts. The rearrangement uses TRBV7-9 and TRBJ1-3; 9 bases are shared with TRBD1. J gave up 2 bases and V 2 bases, and 10 bases lay outside the gene matches. The germline V gene has CDR1 SEHNR and CDR2 FQNEAQ (reference sequence). The CDR3 contains 18 residues. DNA for the CDR3: TGTGCCAGCAGCTTACCCGAGACTACAGGGGGCCCTGGAAACACCATATATTTT. Translating it yields CASSLPETTGGPGNTIYF.

The V and J genes are TRBV19 and TRBJ2-7; D perhaps matches TRBD1 (5 bases). With 7 bases removed from V and 2 bases from J, the gap between germline ends came to 12 bases. Germline loops: CDR1 LNHDA, CDR2 SQIVND (reference sequence). The CDR3 is 13 amino acids. In DNA form, the CDR3 reads TGTGCCAGTATTTGCAGGGCCCCCTACGAGCAGTACTTC. It is translated as CASICRAPYEQYF.

CDR3 sequence: CASSLGGSGRMDEQFF. As DNA, the CDR3 is TGTGCCAGCAGCTTAGGTGGGAGCGGGAGAATGGATGAGCAGTTCTTC. The rearrangement joins TRBV11-3 to TRBJ2-1, with 8 positions matching TRBD2. CDR3 length: 16 residues. CDR1 is SGHNT and CDR2 is YENEEA in the germline V gene. Unmatched junction bases numbered 10, after V lost 1 base and J lost 8 bases.

The chain recombines TRBV19 with TRBJ2-7; 8 nucleotides agree with TRBD1. The germline V gene encodes CDR1 LNHDA and CDR2 SQIVND (reference sequence). The CDR3 has 14 residues. V shed 5 bases and J 4 bases; nucleotides not matched to a gene: 7. The CDR3 protein is CASSPRDRSYEQYF. CDR3 nucleotide sequence: TGTGCCAGTAGTCCGAGGGACAGGAGTTACGAGCAGTACTTC.

The chain joins TRBV27 to TRBJ1-1; no definite D call. The CDR3 consists of 12 residues. The V gene's germline CDR1 is MNHEY and CDR2 SMNVEV (reference sequence). Deletions cut 2 bases from V and 4 bases from J, with 5 bases between. CDR3 amino acids: CASSLRGTEAFF. The CDR3 DNA is TGTGCCAGCAGTTTACGGGGCACTGAAGCTTTCTTT.

In this sample, this clone turned up once. The chain couples TRBV28 to TRBJ2-3; 9 positions match TRBD2. CDR3 length equals 17 residues. Trimming cost V 4 bases and J 4 bases; bases outside gene matches: 12. The germline CDR1 and CDR2 sequences are MDHEN and SYDVKM. In DNA form, the CDR3 reads TGTGCCAGCAGTTATCCCCTCAGGCTAGCGGGACCAGATACGCAGTATTTT. As protein: CASSYPLRLAGPDTQYF.

V usage is TRBV27 and J usage is TRBJ1-2, with D hard to call. Per the germline V gene, CDR1 is MNHEY and CDR2 is SMNVEV (reference sequence). The CDR3 extends over 13 amino acids. V lost 6 bases, J lost 2 bases, and 10 bases lay in between. CDR3 in amino acids: CASSIRSNYGYTF. CDR3 coding DNA: TGTGCCAGCAGCATACGGTCCAACTATGGCTACACCTTC.

The V and J genes are TRBV9 and TRBJ2-1, with D maybe TRBD2 (7 bases). Looked up from germline, CDR1 is SGDLS and CDR2 is YYNGEE. With 3 bases removed from V and 7 bases from J, the gap between germline ends came to 20 bases. The CDR3 totals 16 residues. The CDR3 loop is CASSGLGAGAMNEQFF. The CDR3 nucleotides read TGTGCCAGCAGCGGGTTGGGGGCGGGAGCGATGAATGAGCAGTTCTTC. Together with reference TRBV9 and TRBJ2-1, the CDR3 gives the full variable domain: DSGVTQTPKHLITATGQRVTLRCSPRSGDLSVYWYQQSLDQGLQFLIQYYNGEERAKGNILERFSAQQFPDLHSELNLSSLELGDSALYFCASSGLGAGAMNEQFFGPGTRLTVL.

This chain joins TRBV5-4 and TRBJ2-3; 7 nucleotides agree with TRBD2. V was pared by 6 bases and J by 4 bases, with 11 bases of the junction left unmatched. Germline V CDR1 and CDR2: SGHNT, YYREEE (reference sequence). The CDR3 is 15 residues long. As DNA, the CDR3 is TGTGCCAGCAAGCATGGGGAGGGTCGGGCAGATACGCAGTATTTT. It specifies CASKHGEGRADTQYF.

The chain combines TRBV5-1 with TRBJ1-1; 7 bases line up with TRBD1. Germline-derived CDR1 and CDR2 are SGHRS and YFSETQ. This CDR3 has 15 residues. After removal of 0 bases from V and 3 bases from J, the junction contained 5 bases not matched to a gene. CDR3 region: CASSLGDREYTEAFF. DNA of the CDR3: TGCGCCAGCAGCTTGGGCGACAGGGAGTACACTGAAGCTTTCTTT.

This clone was observed once. The chain employs TRBV5-1 and TRBJ1-1; D gene ambiguous. Trimming cost V 4 bases and J 3 bases, with 16 bases left between them. CDR3 length equals 15 residues. Looked up from germline, CDR1 is SGHRS and CDR2 is YFSETQ. The CDR3 DNA sequence: TGCGCCAGCAGCCCCGGCCCGGGTTTGGACACTGAAGCTTTCTTT. Protein: CASSPGPGLDTEAFF.

J is TRBJ2-7 and V is TRBV27; D unresolved. Germline V gene data show CDR1 as MNHEY and CDR2 as SMNVEV (reference sequence). The CDR3 length is 13 residues. The V and J ends lost 3 bases and 3 bases respectively, with 9 bases between them. The CDR3 is CASSFNAGYEQYF. The CDR3 DNA reads as TGTGCCAGCAGTTTTAATGCCGGCTACGAGCAGTACTTC.

V usage is TRBV27 and J usage is TRBJ2-1, with D tentatively TRBD1 (6 bases). Per the germline V gene, CDR1 is MNHEY and CDR2 is SMNVEV (reference sequence). The CDR3 contains 12 residues. Trimming pared 6 bases from V and 12 bases from J, leaving 15 bases between. The chain's CDR3 is CASSPLWGRQFF. CDR3 DNA sequence: TGTGCCAGCAGCCCCCTATGGGGGCGGCAGTTCTTC.

The chain joins TRBV28 to TRBJ2-7; 11 bases agree with TRBD1. CDR1 is MDHEN, CDR2 SYDVKM, per germline. After removal of 4 bases from V and 5 bases from J, the junction contained 7 bases not matched to a gene. The CDR3 has 15 residues. CDR3 residues: CASSSGQGAMDEQYF. For the CDR3, the DNA is TGTGCCAGCAGTTCCGGACAGGGGGCAATGGACGAGCAGTACTTC. The full variable domain, in which reference TRBV28 and TRBJ2-7 provide the parts outside the CDR3, is DVKVTQSSRYLVKRTGEKVFLECVQDMDHENMFWYRQDPGLGLRLIYFSYDVKMKEKGDIPEGYSVSREKKERFSLILESASTNQTSMYLCASSSGQGAMDEQYFGPGTRLTVT.

The table lists this clone with a few counts. The chain links TRBV6-1 to TRBJ1-2; TRBD1 matches 8 bases. V lost 1 base to trimming and J lost 2 bases; unmatched junction nucleotides: 3. The CDR3 sequence is 15 residues long. CDR1 is MNHNS, CDR2 SASEGT, per germline. CDR3 DNA: TGTGCCAGCAGTGAAGACCACAGGGGGAACTATGGCTACACCTTC. Its protein product is CASSEDHRGNYGYTF.

This clone is a singleton in its sample. The gene calls are TRBV28 and TRBJ1-1; D remains ambiguous. This CDR3 region has 15 residues. CDR1 and CDR2 from the germline V gene are MDHEN and SYDVKM. With 5 bases removed from V and 6 bases from J, the gap between germline ends came to 19 bases. CDR3 nucleotide sequence: TGTGCCAGCAGTACACCCCAGGCGGAGGTATCTGAAGCTTTCTTT. Translated, it gives CASSTPQAEVSEAFF.